This T cell receptor beta chain was retrieved from a study of shared clonotypes between healthy human individuals. The V gene's germline CDR1 is SQVTM and CDR2 ANQGSEA. The CDR3 totals 13 residues. Trimming shortened V by 6 bases and J by 4 bases, and 15 bases separated the two germline ends. Produced via immunoSEQ multiplex PCR; TCRdb's table is partial and in-frame only. The sample gives about 2.4 million clones, 93% of which show up once; more than 0.35% is in the top ten. The V gene is TRBV29-1, the J gene TRBJ1-1; D is ambiguous. Sequencing was carried out using naive CD4+ T cells from PBMCs. Subset meaning: CD45RA+ positively selected. The clonotype comes from a man between 18 and 29 years old in good health. Some clones in this sample may be carry-over from other donors' samples. The DNA of the CDR3 is TGCAGCGTCACCCCCTTGTTTTCCACTGAAGCTTTCTTT. This gives the protein CSVTPLFSTEAFF.